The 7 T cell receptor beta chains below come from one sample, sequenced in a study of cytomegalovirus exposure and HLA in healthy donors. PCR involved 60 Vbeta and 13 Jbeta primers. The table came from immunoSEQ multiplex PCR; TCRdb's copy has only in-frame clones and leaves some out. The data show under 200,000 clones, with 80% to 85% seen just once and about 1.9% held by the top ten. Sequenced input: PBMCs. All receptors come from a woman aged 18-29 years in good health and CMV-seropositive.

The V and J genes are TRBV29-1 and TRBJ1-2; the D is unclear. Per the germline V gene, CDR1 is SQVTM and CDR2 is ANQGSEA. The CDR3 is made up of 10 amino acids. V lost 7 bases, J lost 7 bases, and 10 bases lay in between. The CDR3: CSGDDIGYTF. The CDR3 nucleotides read TGCAGCGGAGATGACATTGGCTACACCTTC.

CDR3 sequence (DNA): TGTGCCAGCAGCCGCCTGCCTGGGGGGGACTATGGCTACACCTTC. This sequence encodes CASSRLPGGDYGYTF. The V and J genes are TRBV6-5 and TRBJ1-2; D may be TRBD1 (5 bases). The germline V gene encodes CDR1 MNHEY and CDR2 SVGAGI. V shed 6 bases and J shed 3 bases, with 17 bases lying between them. The length of the CDR3 is 15 residues.

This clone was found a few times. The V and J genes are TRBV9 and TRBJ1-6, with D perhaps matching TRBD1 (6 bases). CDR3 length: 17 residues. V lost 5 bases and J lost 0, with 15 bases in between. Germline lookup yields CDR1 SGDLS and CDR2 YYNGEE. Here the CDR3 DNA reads TGTGCCAGCAGTAAAGGGGACAAGCCCTCCTATAATTCACCCCTCCACTTT. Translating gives CASSKGDKPSYNSPLHF.

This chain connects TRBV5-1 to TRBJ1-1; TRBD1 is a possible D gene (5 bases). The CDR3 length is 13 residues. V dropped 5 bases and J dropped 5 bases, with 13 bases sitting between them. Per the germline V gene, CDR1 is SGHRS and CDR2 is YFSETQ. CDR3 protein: CASRFNQGTEAFF. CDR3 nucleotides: TGCGCCAGCAGGTTTAACCAGGGAACTGAAGCTTTCTTT.

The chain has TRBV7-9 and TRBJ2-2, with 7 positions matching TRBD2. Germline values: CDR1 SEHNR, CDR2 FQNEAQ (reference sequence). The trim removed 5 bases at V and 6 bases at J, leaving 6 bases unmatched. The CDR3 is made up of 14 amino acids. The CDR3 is CASSKRDAPGELFF. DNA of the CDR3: TGTGCCAGCAGCAAGCGGGACGCCCCCGGGGAGCTGTTTTTT.

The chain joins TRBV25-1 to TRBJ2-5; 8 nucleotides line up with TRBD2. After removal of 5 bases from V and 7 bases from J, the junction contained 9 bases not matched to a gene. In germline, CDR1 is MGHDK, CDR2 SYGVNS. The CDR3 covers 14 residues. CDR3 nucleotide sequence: TGTGCCAGCAGTCCAGCGGGGGCGGGAGGGACCCAGTACTTC. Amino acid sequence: CASSPAGAGGTQYF.

Here the CDR3 DNA reads TGTGCCACCACGGACATTTTTCACACTGAAGCTTTCTTT. Amino acids: CATTDIFHTEAFF. This chain joins TRBV14 and TRBJ1-1; the D gene is possibly TRBD1 (5 bases). Trimming removed 10 bases from V and 3 bases from J, with 15 bases in between. There are 13 residues in the CDR3. Germline CDR1 is SGHDN and CDR2 is FVKESK.